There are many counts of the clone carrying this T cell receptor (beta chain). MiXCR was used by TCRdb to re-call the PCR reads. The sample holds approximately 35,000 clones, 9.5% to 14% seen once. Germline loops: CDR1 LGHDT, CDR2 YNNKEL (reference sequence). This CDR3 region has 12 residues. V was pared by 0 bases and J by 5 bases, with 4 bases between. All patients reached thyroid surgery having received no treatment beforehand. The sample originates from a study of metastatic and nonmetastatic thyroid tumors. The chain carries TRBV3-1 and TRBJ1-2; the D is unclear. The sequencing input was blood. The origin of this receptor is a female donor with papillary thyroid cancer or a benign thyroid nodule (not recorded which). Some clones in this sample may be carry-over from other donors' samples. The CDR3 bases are TGTGCCAGCAGCCAAGAAGGGTATGGCTACACCTTC. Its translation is CASSQEGYGYTF.